These 25 T cell receptor beta chains came from one sample sequenced in a study of shared clonotypes between healthy human individuals. Assay used: immunoSEQ multiplex PCR; TCRdb lists only in-frame clones, some missing. This table has approximately 1.5 million clones, about 98.5% appearing once. The specimen sequenced was naive CD4+ T cells sorted from blood. Subset of the sample: CD45RA+ positively selected. The source of these receptors is a man aged 25 to 45 in good health.

Regarding this clone: The identical CDR3 is also encoded by other nucleotide sequences in the sample. The CDR3 nucleotides are TGTGCCAGCTCACCATCGGGCAGGGAGACCCAGTACTTC. Its protein is CASSPSGRETQYF. The V gene is TRBV18, the J gene TRBJ2-5; D uncertain. The CDR3 extends over 13 amino acids. V lost 2 bases, J lost 5 bases, and 9 bases lay in between. From germline, CDR1 is KGHSH and CDR2 LQKENI.

The rearrangement links TRBV7-6 to TRBJ2-1, with 11 nucleotides matching TRBD1. Trimming removed 4 bases from V and 8 bases from J; junction bases left unmatched: 13. Germline CDR1 SGHVS, CDR2 FNYEAQ. This CDR3 has 17 residues. CDR3 DNA sequence: TGTGCCAGCAGCTCGTTTCTCCGGGACAGGGGGAGCGATGAGCAGTTCTTC. As protein: CASSSFLRDRGSDEQFF.

The V gene is TRBV7-9, the J gene TRBJ2-7, with 8 nucleotides matching TRBD1. CDR1 and CDR2 (germline): SEHNR, FQNEAQ (reference sequence). This CDR3 has 15 amino acids. Trimming took 6 bases from V and 5 from J; bases not matched to a gene: 12. The CDR3 protein is CASSLSGQGPHEQYF. The CDR3 DNA is TGTGCCAGCAGTCTATCTGGACAGGGTCCCCACGAGCAGTACTTC.

V gene TRBV2 combines with J gene TRBJ2-5; 15 nucleotides line up with TRBD2. There are 15 residues in the CDR3. V gave up 4 bases and J gave up 3 bases; unmatched junction bases: 0. Germline V CDR1 and CDR2: SNHLY, FYNNEI. The CDR3 protein is CASSGTSGREETQYF. The CDR3 DNA is TGTGCCAGCAGTGGGACTAGCGGGAGGGAAGAGACCCAGTACTTC.

This clone was seen just once. The rearrangement links TRBV5-1 to TRBJ1-2; a possible D gene is TRBD1 (6 bases). V was shortened by 4 bases and J by 6 bases, with 19 bases between the two germline ends. This CDR3 spans 15 amino acids. The germline V gene has CDR1 SGHRS and CDR2 YFSETQ. The CDR3 coding sequence is TGCGCCAGCAGCCGCCAGGGGCTCGTAGAGGATGGCTACACCTTC. Its protein product is CASSRQGLVEDGYTF.

The chain carries TRBV6-1 and TRBJ2-1, with 7 bases identical to TRBD2. The CDR3 consists of 13 residues. The germline CDR1 and CDR2 sequences are MNHNS and SASEGT. V gave up 7 bases and J gave up 7 bases; unmatched junction bases: 7. The CDR3 spells CASTRAGVNEQFF. As DNA, the CDR3 is TGTGCCAGCACCAGGGCGGGAGTTAATGAGCAGTTCTTC.

The gene calls are TRBV19 and TRBJ2-6; D gene ambiguous. The germline V and J ends were trimmed by 9 bases and 7 bases, with 16 bases remaining between them. This CDR3 has 14 amino acids. The germline V gene encodes CDR1 LNHDA and CDR2 SQIVND (reference sequence). The CDR3 loop is CASSSGNTANVLTF. In DNA form, the CDR3 reads TGTGCCAGCAGTTCTGGAAATACAGCCAACGTCCTGACTTTC.

Concerning this clone itself: Different DNA sequences within this sample yield the same CDR3. The CDR3 loop is CSVEKGYEQYF. The CDR3 DNA is TGCAGCGTTGAAAAGGGCTACGAGCAGTACTTC. This chain links TRBV29-1 with TRBJ2-7; no firm D call. V lost 2 bases and J lost 3, with 5 bases in between. Per the germline V gene, CDR1 is SQVTM and CDR2 is ANQGSEA. The CDR3 runs 11 residues.

The chain carries TRBV11-3 and TRBJ2-7; 8 bases are shared with TRBD2. The CDR3 length is 15 residues. Germline V CDR1 and CDR2: SGHNT, YENEEA. J lost 2 bases, V lost 6 bases, and 9 bases had no gene match. The CDR3 is CASSYGLAETYEQYF. The CDR3 bases are TGTGCCAGCAGTTACGGACTAGCCGAAACCTACGAGCAGTACTTC.

The V and J genes are TRBV7-8 and TRBJ2-7; D ambiguous. V was trimmed by 4 bases and J by 0 bases, leaving 13 bases between them. The CDR3 runs 15 residues. Germline CDR1 SGHVS, CDR2 FQNEAQ. CDR3 nucleotides: TGTGCCAGCAGCTCCCGGGCCTTCGGCTCCTACGAGCAGTACTTC. Translating gives CASSSRAFGSYEQYF. Filled out from reference TRBV7-8 and TRBJ2-7, the complete variable domain reads GAGVSQSPRYKVAKRGQDVALRCDPISGHVSLFWYQQALGQGPEFLTYFQNEAQLDKSGLPSDRFFAERPEGSVSTLKIQRTQQEDSAVYLCASSSRAFGSYEQYFGPGTRLTVT.

A word on this clone: The identical CDR3 is also encoded by other nucleotide sequences in the sample. V and J are TRBV7-9 and TRBJ1-1; no firm D call. Germline assignment: CDR1 SEHNR and CDR2 FQNEAQ (reference sequence). The CDR3 runs 15 residues. Trimming stripped 1 base from V and 0 bases from J, with 9 bases between. In DNA, the CDR3 is TGTGCCAGCAGCTTAGTGCGTCAGATGAACACTGAAGCTTTCTTT. It translates to CASSLVRQMNTEAFF. Complete variable domain (other parts from reference TRBV7-9 and TRBJ1-1): DTGVSQNPRHKITKRGQNVTFRCDPISEHNRLYWYRQTLGQGPEFLTYFQNEAQLEKSRLLSDRFSAERPKGSFSTLEIQRTEQGDSAMYLCASSLVRQMNTEAFFGQGTRLTVV.

The chain joins TRBV5-1 to TRBJ2-7; 11 bases fit TRBD1. The germline CDR1 and CDR2 sequences are SGHRS and YFSETQ. V lost 1 base to trimming and J lost 3 bases; unmatched junction nucleotides: 6. The CDR3 spans 16 residues. CDR3 protein: CASSLSPGTGGYEQYF. The CDR3 coding sequence is TGCGCCAGCAGCTTGAGCCCCGGGACAGGGGGCTACGAGCAGTACTTC.

The chain is built from TRBV10-3 and TRBJ2-3; TRBD2 might be the D (5 bases). Trimming removed 7 bases from V and 3 bases from J, with 11 bases in between. Germline V gives CDR1 ENHRY, CDR2 SYGVKD. The CDR3 totals 13 residues. The CDR3 protein is CAIKDFLTDTQYF. As DNA, the CDR3 is TGTGCCATCAAGGACTTCCTAACAGATACGCAGTATTTT.

The J gene is TRBJ2-1, the V gene TRBV7-6, with 10 positions matching TRBD2. The CDR3 length is 16 residues. With V trimmed by 5 bases and J by 3 bases, 7 bases remained unmatched. CDR1 SGHVS and CDR2 FNYEAQ come from the germline V gene. The CDR3 reads CASSVYRTSGYNEQFF. The CDR3 nucleotides are TGTGCCAGCAGCGTCTACCGGACTAGCGGCTACAATGAGCAGTTCTTC.

V usage is TRBV28 and J usage is TRBJ2-7; 8 nucleotides line up with TRBD1. J was trimmed by 2 bases and V by 4 bases; bases with no gene match: 7. Germline V lookup: CDR1 MDHEN, CDR2 SYDVKM. This CDR3 is built from 15 residues. The CDR3 sequence: CASSSTGGPTYEQYF. As DNA, the CDR3 is TGTGCCAGCAGTTCAACAGGGGGACCTACCTACGAGCAGTACTTC.

The CDR3 DNA follows: TGTGCCTGGAGTAACACGGCTGGAAACACCATATATTTT. Protein: CAWSNTAGNTIYF. The chain employs TRBV30 and TRBJ1-3; no definite D call. The CDR3 loop spans 13 amino acids. The V end lost 2 bases, the J end lost 2 bases, and 7 bases lay between the germline ends. Germline-derived CDR1 and CDR2 are GTSNPN and SVGIG (reference sequence).

The rearrangement links TRBV11-1 to TRBJ2-1; D is ambiguous. The ends were cut back, 5 bases at V and 8 bases at J, with 13 bases in the middle. Germline CDR1 is SGHAT and CDR2 is FQDESV (reference sequence). The CDR3 has 13 residues. CDR3 sequence reads: CASSQRLAHEQFF. CDR3 nucleotide sequence: TGTGCCAGCAGCCAAAGACTCGCCCATGAGCAGTTCTTC.

The gene calls are TRBV29-1 and TRBJ2-5; no definite D call. CDR1 is SQVTM and CDR2 is ANQGSEA in the germline V gene. This CDR3 spans 13 amino acids. The V and J ends lost 3 bases and 2 bases respectively, with 10 bases between them. CDR3 sequence (DNA): TGCAGCGTTGAGTTTCCCCTTCAAGAGACCCAGTACTTC. Protein sequence: CSVEFPLQETQYF.

This chain connects TRBV28 to TRBJ1-2; D possibly corresponds to TRBD1 (5 bases). Trimming pared 7 bases from V and 5 bases from J, leaving 14 bases between. Per germline, CDR1 MDHEN and CDR2 SYDVKM. The CDR3 spans 13 residues. The CDR3 loop reads CASTHPGQYGYTF. The CDR3, as DNA: TGTGCCAGCACCCACCCAGGGCAATATGGCTACACCTTC.

The CDR3: CASSLRSSGRYVNEQFF. The CDR3 bases are TGTGCCAGCAGCTTGAGGTCTAGCGGGAGGTATGTCAATGAGCAGTTCTTC. The chain uses TRBV5-4 and TRBJ2-1, with 11 bases identical to TRBD2. Germline CDR1 SGHNT, CDR2 YYREEE (reference sequence). The CDR3 has 17 amino acids. V was clipped by 1 base and J by 6 bases; unmatched bases: 9.

This chain joins TRBV6-5 and TRBJ2-7, with 9 bases aligning to TRBD2. CDR1 is MNHEY, CDR2 SVGAGI, per germline. Losses at the gene ends were 6 bases for V and 1 base for J; bases not matched to a gene: 4. This CDR3 region has 14 residues. The CDR3 loop is CASSPLAGSYEQYF. The CDR3 bases are TGTGCCAGCAGCCCACTAGCGGGTTCCTACGAGCAGTACTTC.

This rearrangement joins TRBV5-1 to TRBJ1-2, with TRBD1 identical over 9 bases. With V trimmed by 4 bases and J by 5 bases, 9 bases remained unmatched. Germline assignment: CDR1 SGHRS and CDR2 YFSETQ. The CDR3 contains 15 residues. CDR3 loop: CASSHRTGAIYGYTF. CDR3 nucleotides: TGCGCCAGCAGCCACCGGACAGGGGCGATATATGGCTACACCTTC.

This clone was picked up one time. The chain uses TRBV9 and TRBJ1-1, with TRBD1 as a possible D gene (5 bases). The CDR3 is 13 residues long. V was shortened by 0 bases and J by 5 bases, with 8 bases between the two germline ends. Per the germline V gene, CDR1 is SGDLS and CDR2 is YYNGEE. The DNA for the CDR3 is TGTGCCAGCAGCGTAGTCCAGGGTACTGAAGCTTTCTTT. Protein product: CASSVVQGTEAFF.

This rearrangement joins TRBV10-1 to TRBJ2-1, with unresolved D. Germline CDR1 WNHNN, CDR2 SYGVQD (reference sequence). V shed 2 bases and J shed 12 bases, with 14 bases lying between them. The CDR3 length is 13 residues. CDR3: CASSEGTMNWQFF. CDR3 in DNA: TGCGCCAGCAGTGAGGGTACTATGAACTGGCAGTTCTTC.

The chain combines TRBV27 with TRBJ2-7; TRBD2 aligns across 10 bases. The ends lost 6 bases at V and 1 base at J; junction bases unmatched: 12. CDR3 length: 17 amino acids. Looked up from germline, CDR1 is MNHEY and CDR2 is SMNVEV (reference sequence). DNA of the CDR3: TGTGCCAGCAGCCTCTTGGCTAGCGGGAGATTGTCCTACGAGCAGTACTTC. This codes for CASSLLASGRLSYEQYF.